A selection of T cell receptor beta chains follows, all from one sample in a study of blood T cell repertoires in COVID-19. Using immunoSEQ multiplex PCR, the repertoire was profiled, and TCRdb retains in-frame clones only, with some absent. Among 100,000 or so clones listed, 84% were seen once. Sequencing was done on a sample of peripheral blood. The receptors shown here come from a man aged 65 to 85 with active or convalescent COVID-19. CDR3s include the opening cysteine and the closing phenylalanine or tryptophan. D genes are given only for firm matches. Size is omitted from some rows. Given values are once, few, many or a class for expanded clones.

abundance | j_gene | v_gene | d_gene | CDR3aa | CDR3nt
- | TRBJ2-7 | TRBV5-1 | - | CASSTDSSYEQYF | TGCGCCAGCAGCACAGACAGCTCCTACGAGCAGTACTTC
- | TRBJ1-1 | TRBV12-3/TRBV12-4 | - | CASSFNSPTEAFF | TGTGCCAGCAGTTTTAATTCTCCCACTGAAGCTTTCTTT
- | TRBJ2-4 | TRBV6-6 | - | CASSSGVGYIQYF | TGTGCCAGCAGTTCCGGGGTTGGATACATTCAGTACTTC
- | TRBJ2-5 | TRBV9 | - | CASSPRGTVQETQYF | TGTGCCAGCAGCCCCCGAGGGACTGTCCAGGAGACCCAGTACTTC
- | TRBJ1-1 | TRBV5-1 | TRBD1 | CASSWTPGQMNTEAFF | TGCGCCAGCAGCTGGACTCCGGGACAGATGAACACTGAAGCTTTCTTT
- | TRBJ1-5 | TRBV28 | TRBD1 | CASSPGQGLYSNQPQHF | TGTGCCAGCAGTCCGGGACAGGGACTTTATAGCAATCAGCCCCAGCATTTT
- | TRBJ1-2 | TRBV5-5 | - | CASSLEVGLYGYTF | TGTGCCAGCAGCTTGGAGGTAGGACTCTATGGCTACACCTTC
- | TRBJ1-1 | TRBV6-5 | - | CASASRELTEAFF | TGTGCCAGCGCCTCCCGGGAATTAACTGAAGCTTTCTTT
- | TRBJ2-1 | TRBV4-1 | TRBD2 | CASSRTSNHNEQFF | TGCGCCAGCAGCCGGACTAGCAACCACAATGAGCAGTTCTTC
- | TRBJ1-1 | TRBV12-3/TRBV12-4 | - | CASSPQGEAFF | TGTGCCAGCAGTCCTCAGGGTGAAGCTTTCTTT
- | TRBJ2-3 | TRBV30 | TRBD1 | CAWSLGSQGALNTQYF | TGTGCCTGGAGTTTGGGCTCACAGGGGGCGCTGAATACGCAGTATTTT
once | TRBJ2-7 | TRBV7-6 | TRBD1 | CASSSIGQGGEQYF | TGTGCCAGCAGCTCGATAGGACAGGGTGGCGAGCAGTACTTC
- | TRBJ2-4 | TRBV2 | TRBD1 | CASTSTGTGPKNIQYF | TGTGCCAGCACCTCGACCGGGACAGGGCCCAAAAACATTCAGTACTTC
- | TRBJ1-1 | TRBV10-3 | - | CAISREGQLNTEAFF | TGTGCCATCAGCCGGGAGGGTCAATTGAACACTGAAGCTTTCTTT
- | TRBJ2-1 | TRBV5-1 | - | CASSHGIYNEQFF | TGCGCCAGCAGCCACGGTATATACAATGAGCAGTTCTTC
- | TRBJ2-5 | TRBV5-1 | TRBD2 | CASSLAGGPAQETQYF | TGCGCCAGCAGCTTAGCGGGGGGGCCGGCCCAAGAGACCCAGTACTTC
- | TRBJ2-1 | TRBV11-2 | - | CASSLSGASGNEQFF | TGTGCCAGCAGCCTAAGTGGTGCCTCGGGCAATGAGCAGTTCTTC
- | TRBJ2-7 | TRBV27 | TRBD1 | CASSSTDRGRYEQYF | TGTGCCAGCAGTTCGACTGACAGGGGACGCTACGAGCAGTACTTC
- | TRBJ2-2 | TRBV5-4 | TRBD1 | CASSLPRGQTYTGELFF | TGTGCCAGCAGCTTGCCCAGGGGACAGACCTACACCGGGGAGCTGTTTTTT
- | TRBJ2-2 | TRBV5-6 | - | CASSLGAAGELFF | TGTGCCAGCAGCTTGGGGGCAGCCGGGGAGCTGTTTTTT
- | TRBJ2-7 | TRBV7-9 | - | CASSLNRGSSYEQYF | TGTGCCAGCAGCTTAAATCGGGGTAGCTCCTACGAGCAGTACTTC
- | TRBJ1-1 | TRBV7-3 | - | CASSPTRTVTEAFF | TGTGCCAGCAGCCCAACCCGGACTGTTACTGAAGCTTTCTTT
- | TRBJ2-5 | TRBV6-5 | TRBD2 | CASTSYRGLAEDQYF | TGTGCCAGCACGAGCTACCGGGGACTAGCAGAGGACCAGTACTTC
- | TRBJ2-7 | TRBV7-6 | TRBD2 | CASSPGGGSYEQYF | TGTGCCAGCAGCCCAGGCGGGGGCTCCTACGAGCAGTACTTC
- | TRBJ1-2 | TRBV30 | - | CAWSRPGTGNLVYGYTF | TGTGCCTGGAGTCGTCCCGGGACTGGGAATTTGGTCTATGGCTACACCTTC
- | TRBJ1-2 | TRBV7-2 | TRBD1 | CASSFRGTDISYGYTF | TGTGCCAGCAGCTTTCGGGGGACAGATATCTCCTATGGCTACACCTTC
- | TRBJ1-3 | TRBV2 | - | CASSRPPGDTGNTIYF | TGTGCCAGCAGTCGTCCGCCAGGGGATACCGGAAACACCATATATTTT
- | TRBJ2-1 | TRBV7-2 | TRBD2 | CASSPGGTKNEQFF | TGTGCCAGCAGCCCCGGGGGGACCAAAAATGAGCAGTTCTTC
- | TRBJ2-6 | TRBV19 | TRBD1 | CASRRQGYGANVLTF | TGTGCCAGTAGAAGACAGGGATATGGGGCCAACGTCCTGACTTTC
- | TRBJ1-2 | TRBV6-5 | - | CASSYSREHSRYGYTF | TGTGCCAGCAGTTACTCTCGCGAGCACAGCAGATATGGCTACACCTTC
- | TRBJ2-5 | TRBV10-3 | - | CAISAGGGGGETQYF | TGTGCCATCAGTGCCGGCGGTGGGGGCGGTGAGACCCAGTACTTC
- | TRBJ1-2 | TRBV9 | TRBD1 | CASSGTGEEGYTF | TGTGCCAGCAGCGGAACAGGGGAAGAAGGCTACACCTTC
- | TRBJ1-1 | TRBV28 | TRBD1 | CASSSQGGPEAFF | TGTGCCAGCAGTTCCCAGGGGGGTCCTGAAGCTTTCTTT
- | TRBJ2-1 | TRBV3-1/TRBV3-2 | - | CARQSDSRRVENEQFF | TGTGCCCGCCAGAGTGACAGTCGTCGGGTCGAGAATGAGCAGTTCTTC
- | TRBJ1-3 | TRBV5-1 | TRBD1 | CASSRTGTEGNTIYF | TGCGCCAGCAGCAGGACAGGGACTGAGGGAAACACCATATATTTT
- | TRBJ1-1 | TRBV30 | TRBD1 | CAWSLQGDTEAFF | TGTGCCTGGAGCCTACAGGGGGACACTGAAGCTTTCTTT
- | TRBJ2-7 | TRBV19 | TRBD1 | CASSIGTASYEQYF | TGTGCCAGTAGTATCGGGACAGCCTCCTACGAGCAGTACTTC
- | TRBJ1-2 | TRBV9 | TRBD1 | CASSVAPGQGLHGYTF | TGTGCCAGCAGCGTAGCCCCGGGACAGGGACTGCATGGCTACACCTTC
- | TRBJ2-7 | TRBV18 | TRBD2 | CASSPASGGVYEQYF | TGTGCCAGCTCACCAGCAAGCGGGGGGGTATACGAGCAGTACTTC
once | TRBJ1-1 | TRBV30 | - | CAWSTSTEAFF | TGTGCCTGGAGTACCAGTACTGAAGCTTTCTTT
few | TRBJ2-1 | TRBV2 | TRBD1 | CASSPTTGPDQEFF | TGTGCCAGCAGTCCCACGACAGGGCCTGATCAGGAGTTCTTC
- | TRBJ1-5 | TRBV19 | - | CASSHGVAQPQHF | TGTGCCAGTAGTCACGGGGTTGCTCAGCCCCAGCATTTT
- | TRBJ2-2 | TRBV21-1 | - | CASSNPGLAGGLTGELFF | TGTGCCAGCAGCAACCCGGGACTAGCGGGGGGGCTGACCGGGGAGCTGTTTTTT